The clone carrying this TCR beta chain was seen only a few times. Its antigen is still unknown. The data derive from a study of beta chain features in type 1 diabetes. Notes on the study in general: The naive, central memory and Treg TCRB repertoires looked more alike in patients than they did in healthy donors. A moderate, significant TCRB CDR3 shortening appeared in type 1 diabetes across four CD4+ subsets.

Per germline, CDR1 SGHVS and CDR2 FNYEAQ. The CDR3 loop spans 14 amino acids. Trimming removed 3 bases from V and 2 bases from J; junction bases left unmatched: 2. Of the isolated RNA, all was reverse transcribed, and so the sequenced material was expressed TCRB transcripts. Measured with immunoSEQ multiplex PCR; TCRdb has only the in-frame clones, and not every one. The sample holds 350,000 to 450,000 clones, roughly 13% seen once. All sorted populations exceeded 95% purity. Sequences were obtained from naive CD4+ T cells from blood. The chain carries TRBV7-6 and TRBJ2-3; 7 bases line up with TRBD2. The receptor was derived from a woman younger than 30 with type 1 diabetes. The CDR3 coding sequence is TGTGCCAGCAGCTTCGGGACTATCACAGATACGCAGTATTTT. It specifies CASSFGTITDTQYF.